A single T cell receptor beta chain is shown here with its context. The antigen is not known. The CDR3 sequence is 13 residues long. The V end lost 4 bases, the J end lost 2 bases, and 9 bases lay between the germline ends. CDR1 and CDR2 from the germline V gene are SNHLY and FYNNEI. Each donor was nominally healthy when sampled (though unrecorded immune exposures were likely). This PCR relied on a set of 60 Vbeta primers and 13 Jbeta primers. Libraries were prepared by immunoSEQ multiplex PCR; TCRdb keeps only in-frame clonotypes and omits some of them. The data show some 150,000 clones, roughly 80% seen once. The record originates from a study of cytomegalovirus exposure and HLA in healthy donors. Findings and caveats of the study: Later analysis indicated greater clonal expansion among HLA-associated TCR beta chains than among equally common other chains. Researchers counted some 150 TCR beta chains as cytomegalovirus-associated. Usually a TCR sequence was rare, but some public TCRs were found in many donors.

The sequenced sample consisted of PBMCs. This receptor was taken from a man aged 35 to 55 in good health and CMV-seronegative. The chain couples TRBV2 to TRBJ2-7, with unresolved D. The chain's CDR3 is CASSVPNAYEQYF. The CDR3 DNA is TGTGCCAGCAGTGTTCCTAACGCCTACGAGCAGTACTTC.